These T cell receptor beta chains were read from a single sample in a study of blood T cell repertoires in COVID-19. The protocol was immunoSEQ multiplex PCR, while the TCRdb copy is restricted to in-frame clones and leaves out a portion. The top ten hold just over 2% of the sample, which has 85,000 to 100,000 clones, 80% to 90% seen once. Input material: peripheral blood. These receptors were collected from a middle-aged man with COVID-19, enrolled during active disease. CDR3s include the opening cysteine and the closing phenylalanine or tryptophan. D genes are given only for firm matches. Clone size is not always given. Where it is, it says once, few, many or a class for expanded clones.

v_call	j_call	d_call	clone_size	cdr3_nt	cdr3_aa
TRBV5-4	TRBJ1-1	.	.	TGTGCCAGCAGCTTTATGAACACTGAAGCTTTCTTT	CASSFMNTEAFF
TRBV15	TRBJ1-2	.	.	TGTGCCACCAGCAGAGATAGAGGGCTCATCTATGGCTACACCTTC	CATSRDRGLIYGYTF
TRBV5-6	TRBJ1-5	.	once	TGTGCCAGCAGCCGTGGACAGCGCAATCAGCCCCAGCATTTT	CASSRGQRNQPQHF
TRBV2	TRBJ1-1	TRBD1	.	TGTGCCAGCAACCACAGGGGGGCTGAAGCTTTCTTT	CASNHRGAEAFF
TRBV12-3/TRBV12-4	TRBJ1-5	.	.	TGTGCCAGCAGTACGCCGCCGGGATCCCCGCATTTT	CASSTPPGSPHF
TRBV7-9	TRBJ1-1	TRBD1	.	TGTGCCAGCAGCCAATCCAGGGGGTTCCTAATGAACACTGAAGCTTTCTTT	CASSQSRGFLMNTEAFF
TRBV28	TRBJ1-4	TRBD1	once	TGTGCCAGCAGTTCCGGGACAGAAATTACCCTTAATCAAAAACTGTTTTTT	CASSSGTEITLNQKLFF
TRBV28	TRBJ1-5	.	.	TGTGCCAGCATCCAGTGGGGGGGCAATCAGCCCCAGCATTTT	CASIQWGGNQPQHF
TRBV7-2	TRBJ1-2	.	.	TGTGCCAGCAGCACCGGGGGGGCCTTTGATGGCTACACCTTC	CASSTGGAFDGYTF
TRBV10-1	TRBJ2-1	.	.	TGCGCCAGCAGTGCCCGGGGTTGGGGTTACAATGAGCAGTTCTTC	CASSARGWGYNEQFF
TRBV19	TRBJ2-1	.	.	TGTGCCAGTAGTATCGGGGGTCGCAATGAGCAGTTCTTC	CASSIGGRNEQFF
TRBV9	TRBJ1-2	TRBD1	.	TGTGCCAGCAGCGACGGACAGGGTAGCTATGGCTACACCTTC	CASSDGQGSYGYTF
TRBV7-8	TRBJ2-7	TRBD2	once	TGTGCCAGCAGCTCGCGGGGACTAGCGGGAGGAGCCTACGAGCAGTACTTC	CASSSRGLAGGAYEQYF
TRBV5-1	TRBJ1-4	.	.	TGCGCCAGCAGCTTGAATAGTAGGGGAGGGACTTCTAATGAAAAACTGTTTTTT	CASSLNSRGGTSNEKLFF
TRBV5-5	TRBJ2-7	TRBD2	.	TGTGCCAGCAGCCTACTAGCGGGGGCCTTCTACGAGCAGTACTTC	CASSLLAGAFYEQYF
TRBV2	TRBJ2-1	TRBD1	.	TGTGCCAGCAGTGCCCGGGACAGGGGGACCAATGAGCAGTTCTTC	CASSARDRGTNEQFF
TRBV28	TRBJ1-1	TRBD1	.	TGTGCCAGCAGTTTGACAGGGAAGAACACTGAAGCTTTCTTT	CASSLTGKNTEAFF
TRBV7-6	TRBJ2-2	.	.	TGTGCCAGCAGCTCCATGCGATCCGGGGAGCTGTTTTTT	CASSSMRSGELFF
TRBV18	TRBJ1-4	TRBD1	.	TGTGCCAGCTCACCAAAGGACAGGTGGAGGACTAATGAAAAACTGTTTTTT	CASSPKDRWRTNEKLFF
TRBV6-6	TRBJ1-1	.	.	TGTGCCAGCAGTCGATCCGGGGGTCCCGAAGCTTTCTTT	CASSRSGGPEAFF
TRBV5-6	TRBJ1-2	.	.	TGTGCCAGCAGCGCCGACGGGATTTTCGGCTACACCTTC	CASSADGIFGYTF
TRBV5-1	TRBJ1-1	.	few	TGCGCCAGCAGCTTGTCCAGGAACACTGAAGCTTTCTTT	CASSLSRNTEAFF
TRBV6-1	TRBJ1-1	.	.	TGTGCCAGCAGTGAGTTGACAGGGAACACTGAAGCTTTCTTT	CASSELTGNTEAFF
TRBV19	TRBJ1-5	TRBD1	.	TGTGCCAGTAGTTCTAACGGACAGGGCATTCAGCCCCAGCATTTT	CASSSNGQGIQPQHF
TRBV1	TRBJ1-2	.	once	TGCACCAGCAGCTCCGGACTCCCATTCTATGGCTACACCTTC	CTSSSGLPFYGYTF
TRBV2	TRBJ1-1	TRBD1	.	TGTGCCAGCAGTACACAGGGGTTGAACACTGAAGCTTTCTTT	CASSTQGLNTEAFF
TRBV9	TRBJ1-6	.	.	TGTGCCAGCAGCGTGGGTTTGGAGAATAATTCACCCCTCCACTTT	CASSVGLENNSPLHF
TRBV28	TRBJ1-3	.	.	TGTGCCAGCAGTTTAGGGGGGGCGCGTGGAAACACCATATATTTT	CASSLGGARGNTIYF
TRBV4-1	TRBJ2-7	TRBD1	.	TGCGCCAGCAGCCAAGACCAAAGGGGGCTCTACGAGCAGTACTTC	CASSQDQRGLYEQYF
TRBV29-1	TRBJ1-1	.	.	TGCAGCGTCCAGACAGGAAGGGAGAACACTGAAGCTTTCTTT	CSVQTGRENTEAFF
TRBV2	TRBJ1-4	TRBD1	.	TGTGCCAGCAGGACAGGGGGAAAGGGTGAAAAACTGTTTTTT	CASRTGGKGEKLFF
TRBV7-2	TRBJ1-2	TRBD1	.	TGTGCCAGCAGCTCTGGACAGGGCGATAACTATGGCTACACCTTC	CASSSGQGDNYGYTF
TRBV2	TRBJ1-2	TRBD1	.	TGTGCCAGCAGCCGGGGACAGGGGAGCTATGGCTACACCTTC	CASSRGQGSYGYTF
TRBV4-1	TRBJ1-3	.	.	TGCGCCAGCAGCCAAGATTTTTCAGGTCGTGGAAACACCATATATTTT	CASSQDFSGRGNTIYF
TRBV4-2	TRBJ2-1	TRBD2	.	TGTGCCAGCAGCCAAGATCATACTAGCGGGGTAAACAATGAGCAGTTCTTC	CASSQDHTSGVNNEQFF
TRBV23-1	TRBJ2-7	.	.	TGCGCCAGCACCAGGGCCGAGCAGTACTTC	CASTRAEQYF
TRBV19	TRBJ1-5	TRBD1	few	TGTGCCAGTAGTGTGGGACAGGGACTCCCAAAGGCCCAGCATTTT	CASSVGQGLPKAQHF
TRBV7-2	TRBJ2-3	.	.	TGTGCCAGCAGCTTAGGGTTCGCTTATCCAGGGCCAGATACGCAGTATTTT	CASSLGFAYPGPDTQYF
TRBV30	TRBJ1-1	TRBD1	.	TGTGCCTGGAGTTCGGGGACAGGGAGGGTGTTTTCTGAAGCTTTCTTT	CAWSSGTGRVFSEAFF
TRBV7-2	TRBJ1-2	.	.	TGTGCCAGCAGCTTAGGCGGGAATGGCTACACCTTC	CASSLGGNGYTF
TRBV28	TRBJ1-2	.	.	TGTGCCAGCAACCCGAGTCGATATGGCTACACCTTC	CASNPSRYGYTF
TRBV29-1	TRBJ2-1	TRBD1	.	TGCAGCGCAGTGGGACAGGACTCCTACAATGAGCAGTTCTTC	CSAVGQDSYNEQFF
TRBV7-7	TRBJ2-2	TRBD2	.	TGTGCTAGCAGCTCCGGGACTAGCACCGGGGAGCTGTTTTTT	CASSSGTSTGELFF
TRBV28	TRBJ1-1	.	.	TGTGCCAGCAGTCCCTTACCCGACAGGAACACTGAAGCTTTCTTT	CASSPLPDRNTEAFF
TRBV2	TRBJ1-2	.	.	TGTGCCAGCATGGCGGGAGGGGAAGGCTACACCTTC	CASMAGGEGYTF
TRBV7-3	TRBJ1-6	.	.	TGTGCCAGCAGCAAAGATAGCTCCTATAATTCACCCCTCCACTTT	CASSKDSSYNSPLHF
TRBV2	TRBJ1-5	.	.	TGTGCCAGCAGATACCGGCGGGAACCCCAGCATTTT	CASRYRREPQHF
TRBV7-3	TRBJ2-1	TRBD1	.	TGTGCCAGCAGCCCCAAAACCGGGACAGGGGAAAGAAGTGAGCAGTTCTTC	CASSPKTGTGERSEQFF
TRBV30	TRBJ1-1	.	.	TGTGCCTGTACCTTCCCCAGGGACTGGACTGAAGCTTTCTTT	CACTFPRDWTEAFF
TRBV5-1	TRBJ2-5	TRBD1	.	TGCGCCAGCAGCCCGGGACAGACACAAGAGACCCAGTACTTC	CASSPGQTQETQYF
TRBV27	TRBJ1-4	.	.	TGTGCCAGCAGTCCGGACTTCCTAGGGCCGAATGAAAAACTGTTTTTT	CASSPDFLGPNEKLFF
TRBV10-3	TRBJ1-1	.	once	TGTGCCATCAGCGACAGTGGGGAAATCAACACTGAAGCTTTCTTT	CAISDSGEINTEAFF
TRBV6-5	TRBJ2-5	.	once	TGTGCCAGCAGTTACTCTGACAGACAAGAGACCCAGTACTTC	CASSYSDRQETQYF
TRBV9	TRBJ1-1	.	.	TGTGCCAGCAGCGTAGATATGAACACTGAAGCTTTCTTT	CASSVDMNTEAFF
TRBV20-1	TRBJ2-1	.	.	TGCAGTGCTAGTCAGGGGAGCTCCTACAATGAGCAGTTCTTC	CSASQGSSYNEQFF
TRBV30	TRBJ1-5	.	once	TGTGCCTGGAGTGTAGGGGTGTCGCGCAATCAGCCCCAGCATTTT	CAWSVGVSRNQPQHF
TRBV9	TRBJ1-4	TRBD1	once	TGTGCCAGCAGCGTAGGGACAGGGGGCTTAAATGAAAAACTGTTTTTT	CASSVGTGGLNEKLFF
TRBV7-6	TRBJ2-2	TRBD2	.	TGTGCCAGCAGCCCCCTAGCGGGGGAAAACACCGGGGAGCTGTTTTTT	CASSPLAGENTGELFF
TRBV13	TRBJ1-1	TRBD1	.	TGTGCCAGCACCCCAGGGGGAGGCACTGAAGCTTTCTTT	CASTPGGGTEAFF
TRBV4-1	TRBJ1-2	TRBD1	.	TGCGCCAGCAGCTCCCAGGGGGAATACGCCTCTGGCTACACCTTC	CASSSQGEYASGYTF